The 30 T cell receptor beta chains in this list originate from one sample, sequenced in a study of blood T cell repertoires in COVID-19. Profiled with immunoSEQ multiplex PCR; TCRdb holds only in-frame clones, not every one. This sample has about 280,000 clones; 65% to 90% occur once, and the top ten carry roughly 4.6%. Sequencing used peripheral blood. These receptors originate from a man aged 50-60 years with active or convalescent COVID-19.

V and J are TRBV5-1 and TRBJ1-2, with no clear D. This CDR3 comprises 14 residues. V was shortened by 4 bases and J by 5 bases, with 15 bases between the two germline ends. The germline V gene encodes CDR1 SGHRS and CDR2 YFSETQ. CDR3 residues: CASSVSGEAYGYTF. The DNA for the CDR3 is TGCGCCAGCAGCGTGAGCGGTGAGGCATATGGCTACACCTTC.

V is TRBV19 and J is TRBJ1-1; D is unclear. Germline loops: CDR1 LNHDA, CDR2 SQIVND (reference sequence). Trimming took off 5 bases at V and 0 bases at J, with 19 bases between the two ends. This CDR3 has 17 amino acids. Here the CDR3 DNA reads TGTGCCAGTAGTCCCAGGCGTAGTACTGATATGAACACTGAAGCTTTCTTT. Residues: CASSPRRSTDMNTEAFF.

The J gene is TRBJ2-1, the V gene TRBV3-1 (or the pseudogene TRBV3-2); unclear D gene. V was clipped by 4 bases and J by 9 bases, with 10 bases between them. There are 12 residues in the CDR3. Germline V gene lookup returns CDR1 LGHDT and CDR2 YNNKEL (reference sequence). Written as DNA, the CDR3 is TGTGCCAGCAGCCCCTTCCGGAGTGAGCAGTTCTTC. Its translation is CASSPFRSEQFF.

In this sample, this clone turned up a few times. The rearrangement joins TRBV18 to TRBJ1-4; D may be TRBD1 (6 bases). Germline lookup yields CDR1 KGHSH and CDR2 LQKENI. V was cut by 4 bases and J by 7 bases, with 13 bases left in between. This CDR3 has 14 residues. The CDR3 loop reads CASSLDRSSEKLFF. The CDR3, as DNA: TGTGCCAGCTCACTGGACAGATCCAGTGAAAAACTGTTTTTT.

The genes are TRBV29-1 and TRBJ2-1, with 14 nucleotides matching TRBD2. The CDR3 sequence is 19 residues long. The germline gives CDR1 SQVTM, CDR2 ANQGSEA. Trimming cost V 0 bases and J 9 bases; bases outside gene matches: 16. CDR3 nucleotide sequence: TGCAGCGTTGAAGATTGGAAGGGACTAGCGGGAGAAAAAGTTGGTGAGCAGTTCTTC. Translation: CSVEDWKGLAGEKVGEQFF.

This chain uses TRBV18 with TRBJ2-5; 12 positions match TRBD2. CDR1 is KGHSH and CDR2 is LQKENI in the germline V gene. V lost 2 bases to trimming and J lost 0 bases; unmatched junction nucleotides: 7. CDR3 length: 18 amino acids. The CDR3, as DNA: TGTGCCAGCTCACCATACTTAGGACTAGCGGGGAACCAAGAGACCCAGTACTTC. Translated: CASSPYLGLAGNQETQYF.

V is TRBV9 and J is TRBJ2-7, with 9 bases that match TRBD2. CDR1 and CDR2 (germline): SGDLS, YYNGEE. V was clipped by 2 bases and J by 6 bases; unmatched bases: 9. The CDR3 has 15 residues. The CDR3 nucleotides are TGTGCCAGCAGCGTGGGGGTAGCTAGCGGGATCGAGCAGTACTTC. Residues: CASSVGVASGIEQYF.

This sequence joins TRBV7-8 and TRBJ1-5; 8 positions match TRBD1. V lost 0 bases to trimming and J lost 4 bases; unmatched junction nucleotides: 2. CDR3 length: 15 residues. Germline assignment: CDR1 SGHVS and CDR2 FQNEAQ. CDR3 bases: TGTGCCAGCAGCTTAGCACGGACAGGGAATCAGCCCCAGCATTTT. It translates to CASSLARTGNQPQHF.

The gene calls are TRBV30 and TRBJ2-7, with TRBD2 matching 10 bases. The CDR3 is made up of 15 amino acids. The V segment lost 4 bases and the J segment 1 base; nucleotides outside the gene matches: 7. Germline V gives CDR1 GTSNPN, CDR2 SVGIG (reference sequence). The CDR3: CAWTPLAGGSYEQYF. The CDR3 DNA reads TGTGCCTGGACCCCTTTAGCGGGGGGTTCCTACGAGCAGTACTTC.

V is TRBV4-3 and J is TRBJ1-2, with D possibly matching TRBD1 (5 bases). V was shortened by 0 bases and J by 1 base, with 9 bases between the two germline ends. The CDR3 covers 15 residues. Looked up from germline, CDR1 is LGHNA and CDR2 is YSLEER. The DNA of the CDR3 is TGCGCCAGCAGCCAAGATCAAGGGGATAACTATGGCTACACCTTC. Protein: CASSQDQGDNYGYTF.

The chain joins TRBV19 to TRBJ2-1; D is perhaps TRBD1 (6 bases). Trimming removed 4 bases at V and 10 bases at J, with 14 bases between. The germline CDR1 and CDR2 sequences are LNHDA and SQIVND (reference sequence). The CDR3 loop spans 13 amino acids. The CDR3 spells CASSTQGHVEQFF. Here the CDR3 DNA reads TGTGCCAGTAGTACCCAGGGGCATGTAGAGCAGTTCTTC.

This chain connects TRBV6-5 to TRBJ2-7; D is perhaps TRBD2 (7 bases). V was cut by 6 bases and J by 7 bases, with 13 bases left in between. Germline V gene lookup returns CDR1 MNHEY and CDR2 SVGAGI. The CDR3 runs 12 residues. The CDR3 DNA is TGTGCCAGCAGGAGGGGGGGCTGGGAGCAGTACTTC. Translated, it gives CASRRGGWEQYF.

The chain uses TRBV29-1 and TRBJ1-2, with TRBD1 matching over 8 bases. The CDR3 totals 15 residues. In germline, CDR1 is SQVTM, CDR2 ANQGSEA. V shed 6 bases and J 0 bases; nucleotides not matched to a gene: 9. The chain's CDR3 is CSVMDRDGANYGYTF. For the CDR3, the DNA is TGCAGCGTCATGGACAGGGACGGAGCTAACTATGGCTACACCTTC.

CDR3 in DNA: TGTGCCAGCAGTGGGGGGAGGGATCGCACCTACAATGAGCAGTTCTTC. This gives the protein CASSGGRDRTYNEQFF. The V call is TRBV2, the J call TRBJ2-1; 7 bases are a match to TRBD2. The CDR3 consists of 16 residues. V lost 4 bases to trimming and J lost 2 bases; unmatched junction nucleotides: 8. Germline loops: CDR1 SNHLY, CDR2 FYNNEI.

The genes are TRBV11-2 and TRBJ2-7, with 7 bases lining up with TRBD2. The CDR3 consists of 14 residues. Looked up from germline, CDR1 is SGHAT and CDR2 is FQNNGV. V trimming: 1 base; J trimming: 3 bases; junction bases outside the gene matches: 3. CDR3 in amino acids: CASSLGWGGYEQYF. The CDR3 DNA reads as TGTGCCAGCAGCTTAGGATGGGGGGGCTACGAGCAGTACTTC.

The rearrangement uses TRBV18 and TRBJ1-1, with TRBD1 matching 9 bases. This CDR3 is 16 amino acids long. After removal of 0 bases from V and 2 bases from J, the junction contained 4 bases not matched to a gene. Germline V gene sequence: CDR1 KGHSH, CDR2 LQKENI. DNA of the CDR3: TGTGCCAGCTCACCACCCCGGGACAGGGTAAACACTGAAGCTTTCTTT. Protein: CASSPPRDRVNTEAFF.

The chain couples TRBV5-8 to TRBJ1-2; D gene ambiguous. Germline V gene lookup returns CDR1 SGHTS and CDR2 YDEGEE. V lost 2 bases, J lost 6 bases, and 20 bases lay in between. This CDR3 region has 16 residues. This chain's CDR3 is CASSLGRSRGSDGYTF. DNA for the CDR3: TGTGCCAGCAGCTTAGGGCGGTCGCGGGGATCTGATGGCTACACCTTC.

V is TRBV3-1 (or the pseudogene TRBV3-2) and J is TRBJ2-5, with 7 bases fitting TRBD2. The CDR3 length is 15 residues. J was trimmed by 4 bases and V by 4 bases; bases with no gene match: 9. Germline V lookup: CDR1 LGHDT, CDR2 YNNKEL (reference sequence). The CDR3 DNA follows: TGTGCCAGCAGCCGCTTAGTGGGGGAGGGAGAGACCCAGTACTTC. This translates into CASSRLVGEGETQYF.

In DNA, the CDR3 is TGTGCCAGTAGTACGGACAGGACCGGACCCCAGCATTTT. Protein sequence: CASSTDRTGPQHF. V and J are TRBV19 and TRBJ1-5; 7 bases are a match to TRBD1. CDR1 is LNHDA, CDR2 SQIVND, per germline (reference sequence). This CDR3 is 13 amino acids long. The ends lost 4 bases at V and 10 bases at J; junction bases unmatched: 7.

V is TRBV5-1 and J is TRBJ2-1, with D tentatively TRBD2 (6 bases). This CDR3 spans 13 amino acids. V was trimmed by 2 bases and J by 5 bases, leaving 8 bases between them. Germline CDR1 is SGHRS and CDR2 is YFSETQ. CDR3 amino acids: CASSLWGDNEQFF. Written as DNA, the CDR3 is TGCGCCAGCAGCTTATGGGGGGACAATGAGCAGTTCTTC. Filled out from reference TRBV5-1 and TRBJ2-1, the complete variable domain reads KAGVTQTPRYLIKTRGQQVTLSCSPISGHRSVSWYQQTPGQGLQFLFEYFSETQRNKGNFPGRFSGRQFSNSRSEMNVSTLELGDSALYLCASSLWGDNEQFFGPGTRLTVL.

The rearrangement links TRBV18 to TRBJ2-7; tentatively, D is TRBD1 (6 bases). Germline CDR1 is KGHSH and CDR2 is LQKENI. With 0 bases removed from V and 4 bases from J, the gap between germline ends came to 10 bases. This CDR3 is built from 14 residues. This chain's CDR3 is CASSPPGQAYEQYF. The CDR3 DNA follows: TGTGCCAGCTCACCACCGGGACAAGCTTACGAGCAGTACTTC.

The V and J genes are TRBV6-1 and TRBJ1-3; D possibly corresponds to TRBD1 (5 bases). This CDR3 is built from 14 residues. Trimming shortened V by 2 bases and J by 2 bases, and 7 bases separated the two germline ends. Per germline, CDR1 MNHNS and CDR2 SASEGT. The CDR3 region has the DNA TGTGCCAGCAGTGAATCGGGGGCTGGAAACACCATATATTTT. Translating gives CASSESGAGNTIYF.

The chain has TRBV27 and TRBJ2-7; 8 nucleotides agree with TRBD2. The CDR3 runs 17 residues. CDR1 and CDR2 from the germline V gene are MNHEY and SMNVEV (reference sequence). V dropped 6 bases and J dropped 4; count of bases not matched to a gene: 17. The CDR3 sequence is CASSLLPPGTRSYEQYF. The CDR3 nucleotides are TGTGCCAGCAGCCTACTCCCTCCCGGGACTAGATCTTACGAGCAGTACTTC.

The J gene is TRBJ1-1, the V gene TRBV29-1; 7 nucleotides align to TRBD1. The CDR3 has 12 amino acids. Germline lookup yields CDR1 SQVTM and CDR2 ANQGSEA. V dropped 3 bases and J dropped 8; count of bases not matched to a gene: 6. In DNA form, the CDR3 reads TGCAGCGTTGAGAGGGGGCTTGGAGAAGCTTTCTTT. Encoded protein: CSVERGLGEAFF. Combining the CDR3 with reference TRBV29-1 and TRBJ1-1 gives the whole variable domain SAVISQKPSRDICQRGTSLTIQCQVDSQVTMMFWYRQQPGQSLTLIATANQGSEATYESGFVIDKFPISRPNLTFSTLTVSNMSPEDSSIYLCSVERGLGEAFFGQGTRLTVV.

In regard to this clone: Distinct nucleotide sequences in the sample also encode this CDR3. The CDR3 sequence is CASSVGQANSPLHF. The CDR3 coding sequence is TGTGCCAGCAGCGTAGGACAGGCTAATTCACCCCTCCACTTT. The chain recombines TRBV9 with TRBJ1-6, with D tentatively TRBD1 (6 bases). The CDR3 is made up of 14 amino acids. Trimming removed 0 bases at V and 6 bases at J, with 7 bases between. The germline V gene encodes CDR1 SGDLS and CDR2 YYNGEE. The entire variable domain, with the rest obtained from reference TRBV9 and TRBJ1-6, is as follows: DSGVTQTPKHLITATGQRVTLRCSPRSGDLSVYWYQQSLDQGLQFLIQYYNGEERAKGNILERFSAQQFPDLHSELNLSSLELGDSALYFCASSVGQANSPLHFGNGTRLTVT.

For this clone: An end of the junction differs from the germline gene, which may be a read error. The chain is built from TRBV12-5 and TRBJ1-1; D is possibly TRBD1 (5 bases). The V gene's germline CDR1 is LGHNT and CDR2 FRNRAP. The CDR3 length is 15 residues. This CDR3 is CACGLGDWGGQEAFF. The DNA of the CDR3 is TGTGCTTGTGGTTTGGGGGACTGGGGCGGGCAAGAAGCTTTCTTT.

This chain joins TRBV9 and TRBJ2-7; 7 nucleotides line up with TRBD2. The CDR3 runs 15 residues. In germline, CDR1 is SGDLS, CDR2 YYNGEE. After removal of 4 bases from V and 7 bases from J, the junction contained 14 bases not matched to a gene. CDR3 nucleotides: TGTGCCAGCAGCCTCTGGGGGGGGTCCAGGGAAGAGCAGTACTTC. Protein sequence: CASSLWGGSREEQYF.

This clone has just a few counts. The rearrangement links TRBV3-1 (or the pseudogene TRBV3-2) to TRBJ1-1; the match to TRBD1 covers 7 bases. V shed 0 bases and J 3 bases; nucleotides not matched to a gene: 7. The CDR3 totals 16 residues. The germline CDR1 and CDR2 sequences are LGHDT and YNNKEL (reference sequence). CDR3 nucleotides: TGTGCCAGCAGCCAAGAAGACAGGGTAAGTGACACTGAAGCTTTCTTT. Translated: CASSQEDRVSDTEAFF.

This sequence joins TRBV29-1 and TRBJ1-5, with 7 positions matching TRBD1. The CDR3 is 14 residues long. V was pared by 6 bases and J by 3 bases, with 8 bases of the junction left unmatched. The germline V gene has CDR1 SQVTM and CDR2 ANQGSEA. CDR3 in amino acids: CSVAGTDTNQPQHF. For the CDR3, the DNA is TGCAGCGTCGCAGGGACAGACACCAATCAGCCCCAGCATTTT.

Comments on this clone: One end of the junction varies from germline; a read error may be responsible. The J gene is TRBJ1-1, the V gene TRBV24-1; perhaps TRBD1 as D (6 bases). CDR3 length: 13 amino acids. CDR1 and CDR2 from the germline V gene are KGHDR and SFDVKD. CDR3: CATSQDRRGPQSF. The CDR3 bases are TGTGCCACCAGTCAAGATCGGCGGGGGCCTCAGAGCTTT.